This section outlines one T cell receptor (beta chain) sequence together with its context. Its antigen remains unidentified. The germline gives CDR1 MNHEY, CDR2 SMNVEV (reference sequence). V was pared by 5 bases and J by 3 bases, with 11 bases between. CDR3 length: 14 residues. 13 Jbeta primers and 60 Vbeta primers were used for the PCR. The assay was immunoSEQ multiplex PCR, and TCRdb's table has in-frame clones only and misses some. The data show about 130,000 clones, around 80% seen once. These data belong to a study of cytomegalovirus exposure and HLA in healthy donors. Whole-study findings and limits: Sequencing probably produced one cluster of sequence variants that were highly shared. In a later analysis, the majority of CMV-associated beta chains seemingly showed HLA restriction. In vitro data verified a few CMV-associated chains as specific for CMV antigens.

The chain carries TRBV27 and TRBJ2-1; the D is unclear. This receptor was obtained from a woman aged 25 to 39 in good health and CMV-seronegative. Sample: PBMCs. CDR3 region: CASSPPTNYNEQFF. The CDR3 nucleotides read TGTGCCAGCAGTCCCCCTACTAACTACAATGAGCAGTTCTTC.